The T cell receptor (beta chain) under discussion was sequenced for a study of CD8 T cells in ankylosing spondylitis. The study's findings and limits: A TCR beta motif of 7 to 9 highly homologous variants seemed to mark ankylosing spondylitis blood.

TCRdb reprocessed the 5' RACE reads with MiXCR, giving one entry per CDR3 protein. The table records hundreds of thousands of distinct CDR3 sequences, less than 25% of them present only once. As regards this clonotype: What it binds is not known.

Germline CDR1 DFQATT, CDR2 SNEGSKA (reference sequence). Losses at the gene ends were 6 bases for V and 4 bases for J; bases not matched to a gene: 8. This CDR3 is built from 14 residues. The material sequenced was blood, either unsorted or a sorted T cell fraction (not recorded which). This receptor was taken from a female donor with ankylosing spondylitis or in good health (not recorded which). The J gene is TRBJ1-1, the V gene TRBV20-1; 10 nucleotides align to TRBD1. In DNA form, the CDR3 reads TGCAGTGCCAAGGACAGGGGGAGGATCACTGAAGCTTTCTTT. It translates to CSAKDRGRITEAFF.